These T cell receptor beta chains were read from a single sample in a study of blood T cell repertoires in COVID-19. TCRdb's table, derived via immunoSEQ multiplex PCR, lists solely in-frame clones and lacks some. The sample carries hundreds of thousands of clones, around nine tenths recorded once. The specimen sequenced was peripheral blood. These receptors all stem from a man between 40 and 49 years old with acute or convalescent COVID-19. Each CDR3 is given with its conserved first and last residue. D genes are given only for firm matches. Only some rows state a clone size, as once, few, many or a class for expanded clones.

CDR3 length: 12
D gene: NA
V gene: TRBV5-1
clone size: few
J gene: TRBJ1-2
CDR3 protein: CASTNRNYGYTF
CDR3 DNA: TGCGCCAGCACGAACAGGAACTATGGCTACACCTTC

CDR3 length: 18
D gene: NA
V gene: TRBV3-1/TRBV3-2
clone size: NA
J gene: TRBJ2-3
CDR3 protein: CASSRDRSPQHNTDTQYF
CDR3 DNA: TGTGCCAGCAGCCGCGACAGGTCCCCACAACACAACACAGATACGCAGTATTTT

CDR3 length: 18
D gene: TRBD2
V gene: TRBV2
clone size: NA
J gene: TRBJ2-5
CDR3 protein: CASSDPGLAGGSQETQYF
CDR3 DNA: TGTGCCAGCAGTGATCCGGGACTAGCGGGGGGTTCGCAAGAGACCCAGTACTTC

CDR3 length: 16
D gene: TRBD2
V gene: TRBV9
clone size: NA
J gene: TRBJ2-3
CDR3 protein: CASSVRAGDSTDTQYF
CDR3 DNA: TGTGCCAGCAGCGTAAGAGCGGGGGATAGCACAGATACGCAGTATTTT

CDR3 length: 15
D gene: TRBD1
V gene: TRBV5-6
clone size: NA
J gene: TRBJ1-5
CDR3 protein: CASSLNRGYHQPQHF
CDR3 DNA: TGTGCCAGCAGCTTAAACAGGGGATATCATCAGCCCCAGCATTTT

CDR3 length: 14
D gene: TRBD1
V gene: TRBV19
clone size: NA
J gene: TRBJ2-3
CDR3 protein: CASKVRGRGDTQYF
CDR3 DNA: TGTGCCAGTAAGGTCAGGGGGCGAGGGGATACGCAGTATTTT

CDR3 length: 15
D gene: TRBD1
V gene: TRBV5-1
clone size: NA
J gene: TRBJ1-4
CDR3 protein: CASSLDDRVNEKLFF
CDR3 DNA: TGCGCCAGCAGCTTGGACGACAGGGTAAATGAAAAACTGTTTTTT

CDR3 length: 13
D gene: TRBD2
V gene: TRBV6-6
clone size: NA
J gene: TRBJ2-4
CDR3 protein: CASSPGGQNIQYF
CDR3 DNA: TGTGCCAGCAGCCCGGGGGGGCAAAACATTCAGTACTTC

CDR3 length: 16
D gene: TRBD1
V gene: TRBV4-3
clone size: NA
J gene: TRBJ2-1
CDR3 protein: CASSQGRGGTYNEQFF
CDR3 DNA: TGCGCCAGCAGCCAAGGAAGAGGGGGCACCTACAATGAGCAGTTCTTC

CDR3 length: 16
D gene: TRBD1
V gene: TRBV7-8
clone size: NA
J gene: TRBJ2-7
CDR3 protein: CASTQRFRGRLDEQYF
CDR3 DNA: TGTGCCAGCACCCAGCGCTTTAGGGGGCGCCTCGACGAGCAGTACTTC

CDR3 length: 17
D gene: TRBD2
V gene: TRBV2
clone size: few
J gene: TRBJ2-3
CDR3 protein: CASSEAGLAGSTDTQYF
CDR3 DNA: TGTGCCAGCAGTGAAGCGGGACTAGCGGGGAGCACAGATACGCAGTATTTT

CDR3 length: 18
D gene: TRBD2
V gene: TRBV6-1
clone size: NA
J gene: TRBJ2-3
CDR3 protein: CASSELPSGGAETDTQYF
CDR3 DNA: TGTGCCAGCAGTGAATTGCCTAGCGGGGGGGCCGAGACAGATACGCAGTATTTT

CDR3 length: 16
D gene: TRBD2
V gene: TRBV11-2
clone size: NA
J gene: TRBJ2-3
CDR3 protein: CASSLGRLAGLRSQYF
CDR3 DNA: TGTGCCAGCAGCTTAGGCCGGCTAGCGGGGCTCCGATCACAGTATTTT

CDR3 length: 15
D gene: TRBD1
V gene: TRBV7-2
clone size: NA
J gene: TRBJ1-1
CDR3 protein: CASRGDRGFIWEAFF
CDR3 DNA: TGTGCCAGCAGGGGAGACAGGGGGTTTATTTGGGAAGCTTTCTTT

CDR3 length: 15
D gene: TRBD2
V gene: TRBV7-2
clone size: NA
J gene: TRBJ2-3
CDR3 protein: CASSSTSGSRYTQYF
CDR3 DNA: TGTGCCAGCAGCTCAACTAGCGGGAGCAGGTATACGCAGTATTTT

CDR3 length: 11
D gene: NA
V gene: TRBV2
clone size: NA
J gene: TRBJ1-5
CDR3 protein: CASSYGGPQHF
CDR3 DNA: TGTGCCAGCAGTTACGGCGGGCCCCAGCATTTT

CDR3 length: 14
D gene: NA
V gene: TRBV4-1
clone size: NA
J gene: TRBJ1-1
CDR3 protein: CASSFRTENTEAFF
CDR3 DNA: TGCGCCAGCAGCTTTCGGACAGAGAACACTGAAGCTTTCTTT

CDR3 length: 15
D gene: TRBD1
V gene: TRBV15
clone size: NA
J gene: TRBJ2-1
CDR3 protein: CATSRAGTGSNEQFF
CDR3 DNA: TGTGCCACCAGCAGAGCCGGGACAGGGAGCAATGAGCAGTTCTTC

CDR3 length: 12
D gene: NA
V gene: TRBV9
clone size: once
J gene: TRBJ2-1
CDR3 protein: CASSVANNEQFF
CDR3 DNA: TGTGCCAGCAGCGTAGCAAACAATGAGCAGTTCTTC

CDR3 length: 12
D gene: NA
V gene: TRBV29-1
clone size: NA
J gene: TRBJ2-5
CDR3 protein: CSVKQGWETQYF
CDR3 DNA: TGCAGCGTCAAACAGGGTTGGGAGACCCAGTACTTC

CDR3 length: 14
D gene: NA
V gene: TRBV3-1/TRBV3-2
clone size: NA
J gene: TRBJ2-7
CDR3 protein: CASSHLIGGYEQYF
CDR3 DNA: TGTGCCAGCAGCCATTTAATAGGGGGATACGAGCAGTACTTC

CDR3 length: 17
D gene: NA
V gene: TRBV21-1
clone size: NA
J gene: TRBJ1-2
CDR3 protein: CASKGTGTGDRNYGYTF
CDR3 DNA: TGTGCCAGCAAGGGTACCGGGACAGGGGATCGCAACTATGGCTACACCTTC

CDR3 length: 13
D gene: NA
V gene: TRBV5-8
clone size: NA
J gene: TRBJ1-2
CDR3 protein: CASSLVSGYGYTF
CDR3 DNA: TGTGCCAGCAGCTTAGTCAGTGGTTATGGCTACACCTTC

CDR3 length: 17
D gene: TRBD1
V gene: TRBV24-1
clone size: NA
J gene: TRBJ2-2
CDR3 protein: CATSDLRTGGNTGELFF
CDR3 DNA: TGTGCCACCAGTGATTTGAGAACAGGGGGGAACACCGGGGAGCTGTTTTTT

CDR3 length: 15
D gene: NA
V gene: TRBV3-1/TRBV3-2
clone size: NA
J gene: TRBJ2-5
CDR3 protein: CASSQEGTRGKTQYF
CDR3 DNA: TGTGCCAGCAGCCAAGAAGGGACTCGGGGTAAGACCCAGTACTTC

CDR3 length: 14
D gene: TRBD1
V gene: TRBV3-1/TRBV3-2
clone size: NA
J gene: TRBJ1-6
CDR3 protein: CASSQGQGISPLHF
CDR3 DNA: TGTGCCAGCAGCCAAGGACAGGGAATTTCACCCCTCCACTTT

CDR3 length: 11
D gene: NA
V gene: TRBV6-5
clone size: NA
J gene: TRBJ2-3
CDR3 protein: CATGSTDTQYF
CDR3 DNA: TGTGCCACCGGGTCCACAGATACGCAGTATTTT

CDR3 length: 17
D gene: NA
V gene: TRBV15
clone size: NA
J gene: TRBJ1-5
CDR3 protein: CATSRARTVRGNQPQHF
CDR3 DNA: TGTGCCACCAGCAGAGCAAGGACAGTCCGCGGCAATCAGCCCCAGCATTTT

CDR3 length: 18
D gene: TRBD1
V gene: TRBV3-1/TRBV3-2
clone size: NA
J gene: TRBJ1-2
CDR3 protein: CASSLRSRAGSQGRGYTF
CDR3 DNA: TGTGCCAGCAGCCTCAGGTCTAGGGCAGGGTCACAGGGGAGAGGCTACACCTTC

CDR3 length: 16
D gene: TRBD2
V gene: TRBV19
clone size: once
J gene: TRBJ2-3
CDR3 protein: CASSIGGLADTDTQYF
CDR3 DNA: TGTGCCAGTAGTATCGGCGGACTAGCGGACACAGATACGCAGTATTTT

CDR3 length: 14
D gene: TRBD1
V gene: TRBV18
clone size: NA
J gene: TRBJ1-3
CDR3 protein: CASSPIGQEDTIYF
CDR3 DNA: TGTGCCAGCTCACCGATCGGACAGGAGGACACCATATATTTT

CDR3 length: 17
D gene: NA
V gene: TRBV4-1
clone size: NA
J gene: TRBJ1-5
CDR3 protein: CASSQDEVAPVNQPQHF
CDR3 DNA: TGCGCCAGCAGCCAAGATGAGGTGGCGCCGGTCAATCAGCCCCAGCATTTT

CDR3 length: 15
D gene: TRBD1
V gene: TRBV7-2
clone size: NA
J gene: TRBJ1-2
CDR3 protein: CASSSRDREFLGYTF
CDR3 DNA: TGTGCCAGCAGCTCCAGGGACAGAGAGTTCCTCGGCTACACCTTC

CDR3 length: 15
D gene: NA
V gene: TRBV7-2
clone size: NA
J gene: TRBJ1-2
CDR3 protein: CASNSQEGDYWGYTF
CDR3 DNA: TGTGCCAGCAACTCACAGGAGGGGGACTATTGGGGCTACACCTTC

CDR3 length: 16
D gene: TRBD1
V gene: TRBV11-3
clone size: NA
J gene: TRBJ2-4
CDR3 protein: CASSSGTGGSVDIQYF
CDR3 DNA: TGTGCCAGCAGCTCCGGGACAGGGGGCTCGGTAGACATTCAGTACTTC

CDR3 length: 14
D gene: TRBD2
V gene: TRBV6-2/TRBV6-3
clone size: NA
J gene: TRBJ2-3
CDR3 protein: CASSFSGGADTQYF
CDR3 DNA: TGTGCCAGCAGTTTTAGCGGGGGGGCAGATACGCAGTATTTT